The 27 T cell receptor beta chains in this list originate from one sample, sequenced in a study of breast tumors, draining lymph nodes, adjacent tissues. TCRdb used MiXCR to reprocess the multiplex PCR reads, holding one entry per CDR3 protein. The table lists about 110,000 distinct CDR3 sequences, about 31% of them singletons. Axillary draining lymph nodes of breast cancer patients supplied the node samples. Sample: axillary lymph node tissue. These receptors came from a female donor with breast cancer. Some clones in this sample may be carry-over from other donors' samples.

The J gene is TRBJ2-2, the V gene TRBV7-3, with 9 nucleotides matching TRBD1. Germline V gene lookup returns CDR1 SGHTA and CDR2 FQGTGA. This CDR3 comprises 16 residues. V trimming: 5 bases; J trimming: 2 bases; junction bases outside the gene matches: 6. The CDR3 is CASSHRTGVNTGELFF. The DNA of the CDR3 is TGTGCCAGCAGCCACCGGACAGGGGTTAACACCGGGGAGCTGTTTTTT.

This clonotype was observed many times. V usage is TRBV12-3 or TRBV12-4 and J usage is TRBJ2-3, with a tentative D call TRBD2 (5 bases). The length of the CDR3 is 15 residues. The V end was cut by 2 bases, the J end by 0 bases, with 9 bases between. For the CDR3, the DNA is TGTGCCAGCAGTTTATTGCTAGCTAGCACAGATACGCAGTATTTT. It is translated as CASSLLLASTDTQYF.

This clonotype was observed many times. V and J are TRBV9 and TRBJ1-4, with D possibly TRBD1 on 5 matching bases. The germline CDR1 and CDR2 sequences are SGDLS and YYNGEE. Trimming left V 3 bases short and J 7 bases short, with 7 bases between. The CDR3 is 12 residues long. The CDR3 sequence: CASSGGGEKLFF. DNA for the CDR3: TGTGCCAGCAGCGGGGGGGGTGAAAAACTGTTTTTT.

The table lists this clonotype with many counts. The chain uses TRBV19 and TRBJ1-2; a weak D match, TRBD1 (5 bases). V was shortened by 7 bases and J by 4 bases, with 13 bases between the two germline ends. This CDR3 has 13 residues. Germline CDR1 LNHDA, CDR2 SQIVND (reference sequence). The CDR3 here is CASMGRGGYGYTF. CDR3 DNA: TGTGCCAGTATGGGTAGGGGCGGCTATGGCTACACCTTC. The full variable domain, rest sourced from reference TRBV19 and TRBJ1-2, is DGGITQSPKYLFRKEGQNVTLSCEQNLNHDAMYWYRQDPGQGLRLIYYSQIVNDFQKGDIAEGYSVSREKKESFPLTVTSAQKNPTAFYLCASMGRGGYGYTFGSGTRLTVV.

This clonotype appeared many times. This CDR3 fails to terminate in the conserved phenylalanine or tryptophan, so it likely reflects a read error. The DNA is omitted, as the CDR3 cannot be located on it reliably, and the CDR3 follows TCRdb's listing. V usage is TRBV2 and J usage is TRBJ2-5; the table's D call, TRBD2, was not checked against the DNA. CDR1 is SNHLY and CDR2 is FYNNEI in the germline V gene. Ends included, the CDR3 has 16 residues. CDR3: CASSVEGLEVPRDPVL.

In its sample, this clonotype was seen a few times. The chain carries TRBV20-1 and TRBJ2-1; 14 bases fit TRBD2. The length of the CDR3 is 14 residues. Germline values: CDR1 DFQATT, CDR2 SNEGSKA (reference sequence). With 5 bases clipped from V and 8 bases from J, the junction kept 5 bases outside the gene matches. CDR3 bases: TGCAGTGCTGGACTAGCGGGGGGCCGGGATGAGCAGTTCTTC. Amino acids: CSAGLAGGRDEQFF.

The sample holds many counts of this clonotype. The V call is TRBV7-6, the J call TRBJ2-1; a weak D match, TRBD2 (6 bases). V was pared by 5 bases and J by 7 bases, with 12 bases between. This CDR3 spans 13 amino acids. The germline CDR1 and CDR2 sequences are SGHVS and FNYEAQ. The CDR3 sequence is CASSGTFQNEQFF. CDR3 in DNA: TGTGCCAGCAGCGGGACTTTTCAAAATGAGCAGTTCTTC.

This clonotype showed up just a few times. Here the CDR3 reads CASSSRGGGTEAFF. The CDR3 DNA reads TGTGCCAGCAGCTCCAGGGGGGGAGGGACTGAAGCTTTCTTT. The rearrangement links TRBV7-9 to TRBJ1-1; 7 bases fit TRBD1. Germline CDR1 SEHNR, CDR2 FQNEAQ (reference sequence). CDR3 length: 14 residues. V lost 4 bases to trimming and J lost 5 bases; unmatched junction nucleotides: 7.

This clonotype was detected ten times or more. The rearrangement uses TRBV9 and TRBJ2-7, with 7 bases matching TRBD2. Trimming removed 0 bases from V and 4 bases from J; junction bases left unmatched: 10. This CDR3 comprises 16 residues. CDR1 is SGDLS and CDR2 is YYNGEE in the germline V gene. The CDR3, as DNA: TGTGCCAGCAGCGTAGAGGGTTCGAGCGGGGTTTACGAGCAGTACTTC. Its protein product is CASSVEGSSGVYEQYF.

The chain links TRBV19 to TRBJ1-4, with D possibly TRBD1 on 6 matching bases. The CDR3 totals 14 residues. Trimming took off 0 bases at V and 4 bases at J, with 6 bases between the two ends. Germline lookup yields CDR1 LNHDA and CDR2 SQIVND (reference sequence). The CDR3 DNA is TGTGCCAGTAGTATAGAAGGGGGTAATGAAAAACTGTTTTTT. Its protein product is CASSIEGGNEKLFF.

This clonotype was detected ten times or more. Its ends do not fully match the called genes, so a read error is possible. This rearrangement joins TRBV20-1 to TRBJ1-2; 7 positions match TRBD1. Germline V lookup: CDR1 DFQATT, CDR2 SNEGSKA (reference sequence). CDR3 length equals 12 residues. In DNA form, the CDR3 reads TGCAGGGCGAGGGGGCAGTCCTATGGCTCCACCTTC. Amino acids: CRARGQSYGSTF.

The chain couples TRBV7-9 to TRBJ2-1; 11 bases map to TRBD2. This CDR3 is 16 amino acids long. Germline CDR1 and CDR2: SEHNR and FQNEAQ (reference sequence). With 2 bases clipped from V and 6 bases from J, the junction kept 6 bases outside the gene matches. In DNA form, the CDR3 reads TGTGCCAGCAGCTTAATTATAGCGGGGGGGCTCAATGAGCAGTTCTTC. Translation gives CASSLIIAGGLNEQFF.

Worth noting for this clonotype: A read error may account for a junction end that differs from germline. V gene TRBV9 combines with J gene TRBJ1-1; no definite D call. This CDR3 region has 13 residues. In germline, CDR1 is SGDLS, CDR2 YYNGEE. The CDR3 coding sequence is TGTGCCAGCGGCGTAGGTGGGAACACTGAAGCTTTCTTT. Amino acids: CASGVGGNTEAFF.

This clonotype was seen many times. V gene TRBV28 combines with J gene TRBJ2-7; D is undetermined. Trimming removed 3 bases from V and 9 bases from J, with 18 bases in between. The CDR3 totals 14 residues. Per the germline V gene, CDR1 is MDHEN and CDR2 is SYDVKM. The CDR3 reads CASSFGRAPLGQYF. For the CDR3, the DNA is TGTGCCAGCAGTTTCGGTCGGGCACCTCTGGGGCAGTACTTC.

V usage is TRBV7-2 and J usage is TRBJ1-2; TRBD1 aligns across 8 bases. Germline V gene data show CDR1 as SGHTA and CDR2 as FQGNSA. J was trimmed by 5 bases and V by 4 bases; bases with no gene match: 6. There are 14 residues in the CDR3. The CDR3 here is CASSSDRGPYGYTF. As DNA, the CDR3 is TGTGCCAGCAGCTCAGACAGGGGCCCGTATGGCTACACCTTC.

About this clonotype itself: A much larger clonotype is one base distant, so this may be a read error. The V and J genes are TRBV3-1 and TRBJ2-1; 14 bases are a match to TRBD2. Germline assignment: CDR1 LGHDT and CDR2 YNNKEL (reference sequence). This CDR3 spans 18 amino acids. The CDR3 nucleotides read TGTCCCAGCAGCCTATCAACCGGGACTAGCGGGAGAAATAATGAGCAGTTCTTC. Encoded protein: CPSSLSTGTSGRNNEQFF.

The rearrangement joins TRBV6-4 to TRBJ1-2; 9 bases map to TRBD1. Trimming removed 3 bases from V and 6 bases from J; junction bases left unmatched: 11. The CDR3 is 16 residues long. Germline V lookup: CDR1 MRHNA, CDR2 SNTAGT. Written as DNA, the CDR3 is TGTGCCAGCAGTGATCAAGTCCGGGACAGGGAAGATGGCTACACCTTC. Its protein product is CASSDQVRDREDGYTF.

This clonotype was picked up many times. V and J are TRBV6-1 and TRBJ1-2; possibly TRBD1 for D (5 bases). Germline CDR1 MNHNS, CDR2 SASEGT. This CDR3 has 14 residues. Trimming stripped 8 bases from V and 0 bases from J, with 13 bases between. The CDR3 bases are TGTGCCAGCTCTCCGGGGGGGGCTAACTATGGCTACACCTTC. Its protein is CASSPGGANYGYTF.

This clonotype was seen at least ten times. The chain links TRBV19 to TRBJ1-3; D is ambiguous. Per germline, CDR1 LNHDA and CDR2 SQIVND (reference sequence). V lost 5 bases, J lost 4 bases, and 15 bases lay in between. The CDR3 loop spans 15 amino acids. The CDR3 DNA reads TGTGCCAGTAGTTCTACCGGGTCCGCCGGAAACACCATATATTTT. As protein: CASSSTGSAGNTIYF.

This clonotype has just a few counts. A much larger clone sits a single nucleotide away, making a read error possible. The chain links TRBV5-4 to TRBJ2-6, with a weak D call TRBD2 (5 bases). The ends were cut back, 2 bases at V and 2 bases at J, with 11 bases in the middle. Germline loops: CDR1 SGHNT, CDR2 YYREEE (reference sequence). CDR3 length equals 16 residues. The CDR3 nucleotides are TGTGCCAGCAGCTTCCGGGGAACGGCTGGGGCCAACGTCCTGACTTTC. Protein sequence: CASSFRGTAGANVLTF. The variable domain in full, completed from reference TRBV5-4 and TRBJ2-6, reads ETGVTQSPTHLIKTRGQQVTLRCSSQSGHNTVSWYQQALGQGPQFIFQYYREEENGRGNFPPRFSGLQFPNYSSELNVNALELDDSALYLCASSFRGTAGANVLTFGAGSRLTVL.

This clonotype occurred many times. The chain employs TRBV18 and TRBJ2-1; TRBD1 agrees at 9 bases. Germline CDR1 and CDR2: KGHSH and LQKENI. V lost 5 bases, J lost 4 bases, and 15 bases stayed unmatched. This CDR3 comprises 18 residues. CDR3 bases: TGTGCCAGCTCATCACAAGGGACAGGGAGTTACGGATACAATGAGCAGTTCTTC. It specifies CASSSQGTGSYGYNEQFF.

This clonotype was observed at least ten times. The chain carries TRBV6-6 and TRBJ1-2; D is ambiguous. The length of the CDR3 is 10 residues. Germline lookup yields CDR1 MNHNY and CDR2 SVGAGI (reference sequence). V shed 6 bases and J shed 8 bases, with 7 bases lying between them. The CDR3, as DNA: TGTGCCAGCAGACGGCAGGGCTACACCTTC. It yields the protein CASRRQGYTF.

This clonotype was recorded many times. The chain employs TRBV4-1 and TRBJ1-2; D is uncertain. There are 12 residues in the CDR3. V lost 2 bases and J lost 5, with 6 bases in between. The germline gives CDR1 MGHRA, CDR2 YSYEKL. CDR3 nucleotides: TGCGCCAGCAGCCAACAGCCTTATGGCTACACCTTC. It translates to CASSQQPYGYTF.

This clonotype was counted ten times or more. This chain links TRBV15 with TRBJ2-1; D not certain. Germline CDR1 LNHNV, CDR2 YYDKDF (reference sequence). CDR3 length: 14 amino acids. V was shortened by 0 bases and J by 4 bases, with 7 bases between the two germline ends. The CDR3 DNA is TGTGCCACCAGCAGAGAACAGCTTTACAATGAGCAGTTCTTC. Translating it yields CATSREQLYNEQFF.

This clonotype was detected ten times or more. This chain links TRBV6-6 with TRBJ2-7; a possible D gene is TRBD1 (6 bases). The CDR3 contains 13 residues. The V end was cut by 6 bases, the J end by 3 bases, with 12 bases between. Germline CDR1 MNHNY, CDR2 SVGAGI (reference sequence). The CDR3: CASSSTGDYEQYF. CDR3 DNA sequence: TGTGCCAGCAGCTCGACAGGAGACTACGAGCAGTACTTC.

The sample holds many counts of this clonotype. V gene TRBV6-6 combines with J gene TRBJ1-5; possible D gene TRBD1, 6 bases. V gave up 5 bases and J gave up 7 bases, with 15 bases separating them. This CDR3 is 14 amino acids long. Germline V CDR1 and CDR2: MNHNY, SVGAGI (reference sequence). The CDR3: CASSTGTDNQPQHF. DNA for the CDR3: TGTGCCAGCAGTACAGGGACGGATAACCAGCCCCAGCATTTT.

The sample holds many counts of this clonotype. The chain is built from TRBV19 and TRBJ1-2, with D tentatively TRBD1 (5 bases). The V end was cut by 0 bases, the J end by 2 bases, with 7 bases between. Germline V gives CDR1 LNHDA, CDR2 SQIVND (reference sequence). The CDR3 consists of 14 residues. This CDR3 reads CASSIEKGNYGYTF. The CDR3 bases are TGTGCCAGTAGTATAGAAAAGGGGAACTATGGCTACACCTTC.